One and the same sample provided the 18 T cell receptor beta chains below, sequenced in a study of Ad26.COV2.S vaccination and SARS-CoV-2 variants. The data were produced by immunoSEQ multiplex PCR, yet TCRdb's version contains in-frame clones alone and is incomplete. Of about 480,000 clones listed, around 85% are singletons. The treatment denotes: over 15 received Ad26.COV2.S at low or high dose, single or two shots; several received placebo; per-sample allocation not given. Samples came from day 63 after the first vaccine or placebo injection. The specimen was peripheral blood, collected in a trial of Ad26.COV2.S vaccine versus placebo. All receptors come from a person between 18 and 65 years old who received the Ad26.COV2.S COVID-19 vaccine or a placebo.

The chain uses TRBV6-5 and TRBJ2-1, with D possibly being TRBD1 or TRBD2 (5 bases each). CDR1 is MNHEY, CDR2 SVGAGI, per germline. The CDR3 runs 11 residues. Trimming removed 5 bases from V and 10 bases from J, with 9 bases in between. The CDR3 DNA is TGTGCCAGCAGTCCGGGACGAGAGCAGTTCTTC. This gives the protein CASSPGREQFF.

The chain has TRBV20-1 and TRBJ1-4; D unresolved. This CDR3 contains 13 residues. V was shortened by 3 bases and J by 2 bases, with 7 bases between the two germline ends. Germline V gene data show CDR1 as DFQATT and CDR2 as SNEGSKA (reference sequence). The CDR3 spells CSASDYTNEKLFF. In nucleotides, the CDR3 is TGCAGTGCTAGTGATTATACTAATGAAAAACTGTTTTTT.

In DNA, the CDR3 is TGTGCCACCAGTGACTCCGTTGGATGGAGCTCCTACAATGAGCAGTTCTTC. Residues: CATSDSVGWSSYNEQFF. The genes are TRBV24-1 and TRBJ2-1; D gene ambiguous. The CDR3 contains 17 residues. Between the trimmed V and J ends, which lost 4 bases and 0 bases, there was a span of 15 bases. The germline V gene encodes CDR1 KGHDR and CDR2 SFDVKD.

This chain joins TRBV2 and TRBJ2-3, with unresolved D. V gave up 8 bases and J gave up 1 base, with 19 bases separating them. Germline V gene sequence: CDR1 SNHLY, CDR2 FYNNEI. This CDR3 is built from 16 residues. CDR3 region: CASGPVAVPGTDTQYF. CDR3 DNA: TGTGCCAGCGGGCCCGTGGCGGTGCCGGGCACAGATACGCAGTATTTT.

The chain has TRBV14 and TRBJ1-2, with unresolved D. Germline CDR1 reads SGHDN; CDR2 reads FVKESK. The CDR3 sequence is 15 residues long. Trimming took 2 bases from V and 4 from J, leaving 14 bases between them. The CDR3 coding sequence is TGTGCCAGCAGCCAAAATCTGGGGAGGCCCTATGGCTACACCTTC. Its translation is CASSQNLGRPYGYTF. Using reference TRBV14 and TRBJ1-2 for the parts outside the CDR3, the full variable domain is EAGVTQFPSHSVIEKGQTVTLRCDPISGHDNLYWYRRVMGKEIKFLLHFVKESKQDESGMPNNRFLAERTGGTYSTLKVQPAELEDSGVYFCASSQNLGRPYGYTFGSGTRLTVV.

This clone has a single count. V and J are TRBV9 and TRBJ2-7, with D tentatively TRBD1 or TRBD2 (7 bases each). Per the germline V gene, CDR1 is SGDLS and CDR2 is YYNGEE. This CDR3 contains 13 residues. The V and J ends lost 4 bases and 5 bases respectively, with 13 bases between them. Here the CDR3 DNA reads TGTGCCAGCAGCCCCAGGGGGGGCCACGAGCAGTACTTC. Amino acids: CASSPRGGHEQYF.

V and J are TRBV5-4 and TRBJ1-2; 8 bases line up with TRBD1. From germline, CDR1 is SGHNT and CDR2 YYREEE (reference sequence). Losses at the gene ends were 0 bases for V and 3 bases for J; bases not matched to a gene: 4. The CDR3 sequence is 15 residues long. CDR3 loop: CASSLDRGGYYGYTF. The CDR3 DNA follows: TGTGCCAGCAGCTTGGACAGGGGGGGGTACTATGGCTACACCTTC. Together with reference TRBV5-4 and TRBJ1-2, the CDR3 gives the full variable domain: ETGVTQSPTHLIKTRGQQVTLRCSSQSGHNTVSWYQQALGQGPQFIFQYYREEENGRGNFPPRFSGLQFPNYSSELNVNALELDDSALYLCASSLDRGGYYGYTFGSGTRLTVV.

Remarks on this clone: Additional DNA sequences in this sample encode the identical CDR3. CDR3 sequence: CASSYGGSYEQYF. CDR3 sequence (DNA): TGTGCCAGCAGTTACGGGGGGTCCTACGAGCAGTACTTC. The rearrangement uses TRBV6-6 and TRBJ2-7, with a weak D call TRBD2 (6 bases). There are 13 residues in the CDR3. Germline loops: CDR1 MNHNY, CDR2 SVGAGI (reference sequence). Trimming removed 2 bases at V and 1 base at J, with 6 bases between.

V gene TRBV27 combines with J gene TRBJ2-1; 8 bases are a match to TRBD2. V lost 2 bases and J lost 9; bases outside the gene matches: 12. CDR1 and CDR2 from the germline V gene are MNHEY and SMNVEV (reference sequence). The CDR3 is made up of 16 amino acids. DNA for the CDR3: TGTGCCAGCAGTTTAGATACCGGGAGGGTGGTCGGTGAGCAGTTCTTC. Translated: CASSLDTGRVVGEQFF.

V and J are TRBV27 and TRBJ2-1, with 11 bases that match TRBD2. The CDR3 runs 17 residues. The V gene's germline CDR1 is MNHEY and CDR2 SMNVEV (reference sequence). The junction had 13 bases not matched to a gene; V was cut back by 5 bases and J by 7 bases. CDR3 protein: CASSPPSPGLAVNEQFF. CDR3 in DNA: TGTGCCAGCAGTCCACCTTCACCGGGACTAGCGGTAAATGAGCAGTTCTTC.

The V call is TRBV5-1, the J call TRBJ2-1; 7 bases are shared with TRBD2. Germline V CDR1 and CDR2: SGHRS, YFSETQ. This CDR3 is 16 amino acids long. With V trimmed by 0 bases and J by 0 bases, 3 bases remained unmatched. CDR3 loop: CASSLEGLPSYNEQFF. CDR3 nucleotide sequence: TGCGCCAGCAGCTTGGAGGGACTACCCTCCTACAATGAGCAGTTCTTC.

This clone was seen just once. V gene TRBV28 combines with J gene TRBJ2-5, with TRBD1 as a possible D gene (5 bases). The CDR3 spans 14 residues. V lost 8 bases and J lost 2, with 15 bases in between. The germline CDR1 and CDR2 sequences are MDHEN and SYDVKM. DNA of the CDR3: TGTGCCAGCCAGACAGTCGGATCTCAAGAGACCCAGTACTTC. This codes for CASQTVGSQETQYF.

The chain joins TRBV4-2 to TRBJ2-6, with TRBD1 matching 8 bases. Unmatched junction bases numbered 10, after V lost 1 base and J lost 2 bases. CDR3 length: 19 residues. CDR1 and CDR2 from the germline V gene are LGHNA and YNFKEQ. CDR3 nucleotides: TGTGCCAGCAGCCAAGGTGGCAGGGGGCCTCAAACTGGGGCCAACGTCCTGACTTTC. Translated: CASSQGGRGPQTGANVLTF.

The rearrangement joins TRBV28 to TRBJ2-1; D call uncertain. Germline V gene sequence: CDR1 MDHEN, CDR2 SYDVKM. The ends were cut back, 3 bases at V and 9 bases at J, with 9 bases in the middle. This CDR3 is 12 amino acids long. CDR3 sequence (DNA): TGTGCCAGCAGTTTTGCTGTTTCTGAGCAGTTCTTC. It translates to CASSFAVSEQFF.

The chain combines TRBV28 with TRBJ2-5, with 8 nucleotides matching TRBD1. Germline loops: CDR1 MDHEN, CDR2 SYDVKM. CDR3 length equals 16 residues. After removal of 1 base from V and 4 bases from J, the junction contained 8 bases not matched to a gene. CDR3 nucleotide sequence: TGTGCCAGCAGTTTATCTGACAGGGGTGTTTTAGAGACCCAGTACTTC. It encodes CASSLSDRGVLETQYF.

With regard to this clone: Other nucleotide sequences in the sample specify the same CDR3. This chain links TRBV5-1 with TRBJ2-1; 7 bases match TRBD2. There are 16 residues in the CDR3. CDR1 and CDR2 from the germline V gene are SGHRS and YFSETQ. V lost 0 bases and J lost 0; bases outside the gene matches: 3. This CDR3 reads CASSLGGGSSYNEQFF. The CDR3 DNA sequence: TGCGCCAGCAGCTTGGGCGGCGGGAGCTCCTACAATGAGCAGTTCTTC.

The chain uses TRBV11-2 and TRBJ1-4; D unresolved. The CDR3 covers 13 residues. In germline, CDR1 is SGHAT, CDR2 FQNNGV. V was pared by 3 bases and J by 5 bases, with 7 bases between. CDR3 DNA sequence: TGTGCCAGCAGCTTCTCTAGAAATGAAAAACTGTTTTTT. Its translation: CASSFSRNEKLFF.

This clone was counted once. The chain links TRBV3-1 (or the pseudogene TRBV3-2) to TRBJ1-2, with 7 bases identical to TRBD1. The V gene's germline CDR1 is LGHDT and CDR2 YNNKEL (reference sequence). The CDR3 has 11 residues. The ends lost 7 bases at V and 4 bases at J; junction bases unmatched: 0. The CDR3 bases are TGTGCCAGCACAGGGGGCTATGGCTACACCTTC. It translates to CASTGGYGYTF.